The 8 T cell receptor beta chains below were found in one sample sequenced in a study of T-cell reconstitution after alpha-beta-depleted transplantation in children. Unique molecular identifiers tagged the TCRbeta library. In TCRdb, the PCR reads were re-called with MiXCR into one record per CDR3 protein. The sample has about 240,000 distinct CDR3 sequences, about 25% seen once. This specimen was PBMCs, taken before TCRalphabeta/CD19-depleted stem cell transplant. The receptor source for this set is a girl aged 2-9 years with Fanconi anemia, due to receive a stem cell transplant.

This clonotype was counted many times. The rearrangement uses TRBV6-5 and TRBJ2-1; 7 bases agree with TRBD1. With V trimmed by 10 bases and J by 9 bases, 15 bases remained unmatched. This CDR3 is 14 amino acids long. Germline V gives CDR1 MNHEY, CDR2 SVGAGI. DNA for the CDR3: TGTGCCACAAATCCGGGACCCAACAGGGGTGAGCAGTTCTTC. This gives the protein CATNPGPNRGEQFF.

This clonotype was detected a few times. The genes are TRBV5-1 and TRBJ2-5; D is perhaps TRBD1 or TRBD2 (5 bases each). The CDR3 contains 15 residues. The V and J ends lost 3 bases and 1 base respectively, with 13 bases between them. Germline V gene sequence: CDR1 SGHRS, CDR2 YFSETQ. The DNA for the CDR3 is TGCGCCAGCAGCTCGCTTCAGGGACCCCAAGAGACCCAGTACTTC. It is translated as CASSSLQGPQETQYF.

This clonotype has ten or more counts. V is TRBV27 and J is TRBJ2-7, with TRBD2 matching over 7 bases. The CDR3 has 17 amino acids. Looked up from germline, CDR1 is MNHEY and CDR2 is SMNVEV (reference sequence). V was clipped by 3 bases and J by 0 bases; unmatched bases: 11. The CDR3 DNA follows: TGTGCCAGCAGTTTTCGCCCCTGGCGGGGGAGCTCCTACGAGCAGTACTTC. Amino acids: CASSFRPWRGSSYEQYF.

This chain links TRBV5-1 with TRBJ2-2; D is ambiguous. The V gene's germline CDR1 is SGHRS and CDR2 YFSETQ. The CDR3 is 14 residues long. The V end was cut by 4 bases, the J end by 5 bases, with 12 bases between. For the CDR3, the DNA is TGCGCCAGCAGCCTTCACCACGGTACCGGGGAGCTGTTTTTT. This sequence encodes CASSLHHGTGELFF.

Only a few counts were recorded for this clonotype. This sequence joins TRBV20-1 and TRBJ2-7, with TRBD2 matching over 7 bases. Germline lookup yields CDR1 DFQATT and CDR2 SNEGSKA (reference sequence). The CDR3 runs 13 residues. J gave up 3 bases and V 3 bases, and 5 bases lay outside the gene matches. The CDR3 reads CSASRRTSYEQYF. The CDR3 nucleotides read TGCAGTGCTAGCCGCCGGACTAGCTACGAGCAGTACTTC.

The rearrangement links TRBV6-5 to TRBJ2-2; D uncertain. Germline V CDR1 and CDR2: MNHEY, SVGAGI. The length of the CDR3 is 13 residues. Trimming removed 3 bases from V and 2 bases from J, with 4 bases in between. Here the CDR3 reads CASSYLNTGELFF. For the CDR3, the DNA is TGTGCCAGCAGTTATCTAAACACCGGGGAGCTGTTTTTT.

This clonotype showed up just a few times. CDR3 sequence (DNA): TGCAGCGTTGACCTGGACGGCTACGAGCAGTACTTC. Amino acids: CSVDLDGYEQYF. The V call is TRBV29-1, the J call TRBJ2-7; D call uncertain. With 3 bases removed from V and 3 bases from J, the gap between germline ends came to 9 bases. The germline gives CDR1 SQVTM, CDR2 ANQGSEA. The CDR3 has 12 amino acids.

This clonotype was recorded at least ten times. CDR3 protein: CASSYRGPSMKQFF. In DNA, the CDR3 is TGTGCCAGCAGTTACAGGGGGCCTTCAATGAAGCAGTTCTTC. The chain couples TRBV6-5 to TRBJ2-1; 7 positions match TRBD1. The V and J ends lost 2 bases and 11 bases, in that order; junction bases with no gene match: 9. The CDR3 is 14 amino acids. Germline values: CDR1 MNHEY, CDR2 SVGAGI.